The clone carrying this T cell receptor (beta chain) has at least ten counts. Its specificity is not known. This entry belongs to a study of breast tumors, draining lymph nodes, adjacent tissues. Trimming took off 0 bases at V and 2 bases at J, with 10 bases between the two ends. This CDR3 contains 15 residues. The germline V gene encodes CDR1 SGDLS and CDR2 YYNGEE. Axillary draining lymph nodes of breast cancer patients supplied the node samples. Study outcomes and limitations: Tumor TCR diversity was below lymph nodes but above nontumor tissue.

TCRdb itself ran the multiplex PCR reads through MiXCR, one entry per CDR3 protein. The repertoire holds approximately 150,000 distinct CDR3 sequences, with around a third as singletons. The sequencing sample was made of axillary lymph node tissue. This sequence originates from a female donor with breast cancer. Some clones in this sample may be carry-over from other donors' samples. This sequence joins TRBV9 and TRBJ2-3; no reliable D call. The CDR3 DNA reads as TGTGCCAGCAGCGTAGAGTATACCGACACAGATACGCAGTATTTT. It encodes CASSVEYTDTDTQYF.